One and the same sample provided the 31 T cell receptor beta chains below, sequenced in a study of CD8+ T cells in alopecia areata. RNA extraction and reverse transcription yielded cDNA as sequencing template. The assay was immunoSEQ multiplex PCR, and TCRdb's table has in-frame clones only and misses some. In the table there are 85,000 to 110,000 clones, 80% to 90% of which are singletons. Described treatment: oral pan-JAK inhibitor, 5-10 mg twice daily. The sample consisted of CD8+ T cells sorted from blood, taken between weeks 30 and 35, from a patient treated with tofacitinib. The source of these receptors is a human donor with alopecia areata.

The DNA for the CDR3 is TGTGCCACCCGGAATCGGGACAGGACCACAGATACGCAGTATTTT. Encoded protein: CATRNRDRTTDTQYF. The chain is built from TRBV27 and TRBJ2-3; 8 bases align to TRBD1. CDR1 and CDR2 (germline): MNHEY, SMNVEV (reference sequence). The CDR3 has 15 residues. The V and J ends lost 10 bases and 2 bases, in that order; junction bases with no gene match: 11.

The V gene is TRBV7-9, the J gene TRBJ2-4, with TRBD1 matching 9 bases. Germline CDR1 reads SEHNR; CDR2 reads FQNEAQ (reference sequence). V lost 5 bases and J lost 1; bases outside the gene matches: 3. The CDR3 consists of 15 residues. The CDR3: CASSPGTGAKNIQYF. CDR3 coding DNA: TGTGCCAGCAGCCCCGGGACAGGGGCCAAAAACATTCAGTACTTC.

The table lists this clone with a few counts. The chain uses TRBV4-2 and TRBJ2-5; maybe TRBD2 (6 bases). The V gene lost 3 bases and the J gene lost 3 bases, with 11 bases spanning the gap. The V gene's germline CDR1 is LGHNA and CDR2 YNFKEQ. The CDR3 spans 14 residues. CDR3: CASSQGGLKETQYF. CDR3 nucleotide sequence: TGTGCCAGCAGCCAGGGGGGACTCAAAGAGACCCAGTACTTC.

For the CDR3, the DNA is TGTGCCAGCAGCTCCTCCGGGACTAGCGCAGGAGATACGCAGTATTTT. Translation gives CASSSSGTSAGDTQYF. The V and J genes are TRBV5-6 and TRBJ2-3, with 10 bases identical to TRBD2. J was trimmed by 5 bases and V by 3 bases; bases with no gene match: 9. The germline V gene encodes CDR1 SGHDT and CDR2 YYEEEE. The CDR3 has 16 residues. The entire variable domain, with the rest obtained from reference TRBV5-6 and TRBJ2-3, is as follows: DAGVTQSPTHLIKTRGQQVTLRCSPKSGHDTVSWYQQALGQGPQFIFQYYEEEERQRGNFPDRFSGHQFPNYSSELNVNALLLGDSALYLCASSSSGTSAGDTQYFGPGTRLTVL.

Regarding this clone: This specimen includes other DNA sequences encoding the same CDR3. The CDR3 nucleotides read TGTGCCAGCAGTTACTCAACTGGTAATGAGCAGTTCTTC. The encoded protein is CASSYSTGNEQFF. The V and J genes are TRBV6-5 and TRBJ2-1; D remains unclear. Looked up from germline, CDR1 is MNHEY and CDR2 is SVGAGI. V lost 0 bases and J 7 bases, leaving 7 bases between the germline ends. This CDR3 contains 13 residues.

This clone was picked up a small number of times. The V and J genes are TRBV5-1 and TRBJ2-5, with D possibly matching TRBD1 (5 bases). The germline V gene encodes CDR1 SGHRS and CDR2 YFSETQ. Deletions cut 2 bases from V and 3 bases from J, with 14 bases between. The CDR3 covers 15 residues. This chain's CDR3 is CASSFEGAFEETQYF. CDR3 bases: TGCGCCAGCAGCTTCGAAGGGGCATTCGAAGAGACCCAGTACTTC.

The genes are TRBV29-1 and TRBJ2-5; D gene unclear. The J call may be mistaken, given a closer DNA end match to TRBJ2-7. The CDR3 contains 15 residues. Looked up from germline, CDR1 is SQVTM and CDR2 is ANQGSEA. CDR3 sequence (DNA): TGCAGCGTTGAAACAGCCCCGCGAACCCACTACGAGCAGTACTTC. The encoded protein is CSVETAPRTHYEQYF.

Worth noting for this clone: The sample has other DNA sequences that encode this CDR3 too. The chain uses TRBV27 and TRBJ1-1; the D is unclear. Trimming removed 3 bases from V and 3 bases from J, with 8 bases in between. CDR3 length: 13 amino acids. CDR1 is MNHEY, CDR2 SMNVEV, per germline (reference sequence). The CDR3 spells CASSLMGYTEAFF. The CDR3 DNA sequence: TGTGCCAGCAGTTTGATGGGATACACTGAAGCTTTCTTT.

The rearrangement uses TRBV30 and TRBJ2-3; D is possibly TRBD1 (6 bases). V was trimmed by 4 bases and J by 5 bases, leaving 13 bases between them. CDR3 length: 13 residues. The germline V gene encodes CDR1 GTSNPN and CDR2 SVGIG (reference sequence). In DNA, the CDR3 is TGTGCCTGGAAGAGGGGGTCGATAGATACGCAGTATTTT. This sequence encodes CAWKRGSIDTQYF.

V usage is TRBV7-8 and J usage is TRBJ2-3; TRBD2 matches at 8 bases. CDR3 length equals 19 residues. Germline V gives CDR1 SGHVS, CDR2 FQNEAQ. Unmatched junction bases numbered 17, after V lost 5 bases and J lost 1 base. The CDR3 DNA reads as TGTGCCAGCAGCCCCGTTGGGGGAGCCAGCGGGGGAGGCACAGATACGCAGTATTTT. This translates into CASSPVGGASGGGTDTQYF.

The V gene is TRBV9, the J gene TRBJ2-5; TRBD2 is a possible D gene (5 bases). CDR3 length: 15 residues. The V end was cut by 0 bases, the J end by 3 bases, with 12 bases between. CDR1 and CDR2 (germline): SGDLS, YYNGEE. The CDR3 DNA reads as TGTGCCAGCAGCGTAGACGGGAACAAAAAAGAGACCCAGTACTTC. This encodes CASSVDGNKKETQYF.

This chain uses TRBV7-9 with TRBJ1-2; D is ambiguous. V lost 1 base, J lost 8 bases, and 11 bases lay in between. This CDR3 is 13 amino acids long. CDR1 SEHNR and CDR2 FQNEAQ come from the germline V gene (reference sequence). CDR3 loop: CASSLVASEGYTF. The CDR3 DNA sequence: TGTGCCAGCAGCTTAGTGGCCAGCGAGGGCTACACCTTC.

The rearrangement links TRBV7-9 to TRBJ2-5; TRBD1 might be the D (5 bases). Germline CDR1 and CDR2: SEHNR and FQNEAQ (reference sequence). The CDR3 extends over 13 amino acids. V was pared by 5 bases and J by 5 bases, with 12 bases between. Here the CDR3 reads CASSAGMEETQYF. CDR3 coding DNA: TGTGCCAGCAGCGCAGGGATGGAGGAGACCCAGTACTTC.

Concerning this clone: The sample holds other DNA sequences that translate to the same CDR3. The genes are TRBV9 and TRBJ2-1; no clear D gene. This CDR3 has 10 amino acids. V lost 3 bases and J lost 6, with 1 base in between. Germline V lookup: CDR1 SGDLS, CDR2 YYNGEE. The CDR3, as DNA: TGTGCCAGCAGCGGCAATGAGCAGTTCTTC. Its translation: CASSGNEQFF.

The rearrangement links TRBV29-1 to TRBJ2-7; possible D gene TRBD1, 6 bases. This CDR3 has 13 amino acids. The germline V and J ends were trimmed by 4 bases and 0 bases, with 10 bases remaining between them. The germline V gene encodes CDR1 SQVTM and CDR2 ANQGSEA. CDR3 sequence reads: CSVATGPSYEQYF. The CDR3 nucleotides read TGCAGCGTTGCTACAGGGCCCTCCTACGAGCAGTACTTC.

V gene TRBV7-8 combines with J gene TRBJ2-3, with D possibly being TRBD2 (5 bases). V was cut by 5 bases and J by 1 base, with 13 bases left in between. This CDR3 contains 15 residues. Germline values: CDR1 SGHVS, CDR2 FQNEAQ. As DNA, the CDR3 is TGTGCCAGCAGCCCGGTGAGCGGAGGCACAGATACGCAGTATTTT. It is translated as CASSPVSGGTDTQYF.

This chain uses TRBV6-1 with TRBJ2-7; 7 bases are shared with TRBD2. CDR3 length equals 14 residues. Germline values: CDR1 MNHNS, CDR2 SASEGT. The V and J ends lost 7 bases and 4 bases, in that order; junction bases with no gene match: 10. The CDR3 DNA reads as TGTGCCAGCACTCGGATGGGGCGGGAGTACGAGCAGTACTTC. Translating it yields CASTRMGREYEQYF.

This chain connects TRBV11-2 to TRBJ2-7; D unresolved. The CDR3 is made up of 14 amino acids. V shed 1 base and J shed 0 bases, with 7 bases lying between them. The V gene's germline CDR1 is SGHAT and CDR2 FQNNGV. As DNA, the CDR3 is TGTGCCAGCAGCTTAGGACTGGTCTCCTACGAGCAGTACTTC. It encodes CASSLGLVSYEQYF.

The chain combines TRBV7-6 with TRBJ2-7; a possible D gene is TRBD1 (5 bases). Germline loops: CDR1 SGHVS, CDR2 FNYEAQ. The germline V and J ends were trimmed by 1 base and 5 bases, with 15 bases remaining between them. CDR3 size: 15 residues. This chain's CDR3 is CASSLEGQGNDEQYF. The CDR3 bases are TGTGCCAGCAGCTTAGAGGGGCAGGGTAACGACGAGCAGTACTTC.

The CDR3 region is CASSAGPVYTF. Here the CDR3 DNA reads TGTGCCAGCAGCGCTGGGCCCGTCTACACCTTC. This sequence joins TRBV9 and TRBJ1-2; the D is unclear. Germline values: CDR1 SGDLS, CDR2 YYNGEE. The CDR3 has 11 amino acids. Trimming cost V 3 bases and J 10 bases, with 10 bases left between them.

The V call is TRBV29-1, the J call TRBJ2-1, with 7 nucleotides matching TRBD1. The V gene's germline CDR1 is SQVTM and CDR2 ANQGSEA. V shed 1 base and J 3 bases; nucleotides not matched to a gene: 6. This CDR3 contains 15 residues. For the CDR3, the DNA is TGCAGCGTTGAAGCGAAGGGGGCAGTCTACAATGAGCAGTTCTTC. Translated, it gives CSVEAKGAVYNEQFF.

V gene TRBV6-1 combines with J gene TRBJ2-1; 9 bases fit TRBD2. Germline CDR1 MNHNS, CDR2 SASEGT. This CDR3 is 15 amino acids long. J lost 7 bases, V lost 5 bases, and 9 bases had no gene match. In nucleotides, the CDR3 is TGTGCCAGCAGTTTAGCGGGAGCGGTTGGAAATGAGCAGTTCTTC. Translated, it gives CASSLAGAVGNEQFF.

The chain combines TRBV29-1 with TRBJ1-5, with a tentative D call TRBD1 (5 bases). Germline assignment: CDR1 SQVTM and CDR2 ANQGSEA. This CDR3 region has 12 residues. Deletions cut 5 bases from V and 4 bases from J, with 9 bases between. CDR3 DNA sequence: TGCAGCGTTTTGGAGGGGAATCAGCCCCAGCATTTT. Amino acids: CSVLEGNQPQHF.

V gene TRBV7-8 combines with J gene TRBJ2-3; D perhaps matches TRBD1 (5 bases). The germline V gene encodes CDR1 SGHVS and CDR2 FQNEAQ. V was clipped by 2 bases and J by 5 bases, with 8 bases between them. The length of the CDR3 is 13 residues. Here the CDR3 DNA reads TGTGCCAGCAGCTTAAAGGGGCAAGATACGCAGTATTTT. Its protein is CASSLKGQDTQYF.

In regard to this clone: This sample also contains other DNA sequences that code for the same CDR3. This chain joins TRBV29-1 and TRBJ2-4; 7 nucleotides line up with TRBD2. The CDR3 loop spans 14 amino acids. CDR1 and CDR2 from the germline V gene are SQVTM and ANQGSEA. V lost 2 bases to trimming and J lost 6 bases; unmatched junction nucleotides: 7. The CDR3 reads CSVERGEGRNIQYF. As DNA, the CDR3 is TGCAGCGTTGAACGGGGGGAGGGGAGAAACATTCAGTACTTC.

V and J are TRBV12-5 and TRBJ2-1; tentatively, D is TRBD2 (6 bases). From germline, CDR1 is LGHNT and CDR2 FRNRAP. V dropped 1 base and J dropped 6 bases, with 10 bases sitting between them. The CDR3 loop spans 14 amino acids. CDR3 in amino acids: CASGLGTTLNEQFF. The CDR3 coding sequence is TGTGCTAGTGGTTTGGGGACTACCCTCAATGAGCAGTTCTTC.

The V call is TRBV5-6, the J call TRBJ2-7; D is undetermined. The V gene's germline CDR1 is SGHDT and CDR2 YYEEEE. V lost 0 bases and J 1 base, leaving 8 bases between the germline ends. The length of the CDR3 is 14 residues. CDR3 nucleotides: TGTGCCAGCAGCTTGGATCCGGATTCCTACGAGCAGTACTTC. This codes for CASSLDPDSYEQYF.

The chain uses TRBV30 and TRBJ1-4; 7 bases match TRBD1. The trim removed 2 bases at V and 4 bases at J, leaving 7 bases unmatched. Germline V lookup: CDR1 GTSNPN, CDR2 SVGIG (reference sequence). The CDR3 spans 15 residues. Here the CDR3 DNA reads TGTGCCTGGAGTCCCGGGACAGACTTTAATGAAAAACTGTTTTTT. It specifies CAWSPGTDFNEKLFF.

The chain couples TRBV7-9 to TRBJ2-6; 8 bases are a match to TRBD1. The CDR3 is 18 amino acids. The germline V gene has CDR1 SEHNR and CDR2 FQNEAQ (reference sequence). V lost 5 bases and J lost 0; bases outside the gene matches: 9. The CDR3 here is CASSGRDRYSSGANVLTF. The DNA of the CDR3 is TGTGCCAGCAGCGGCCGGGACAGGTACAGCTCTGGGGCCAACGTCCTGACTTTC.

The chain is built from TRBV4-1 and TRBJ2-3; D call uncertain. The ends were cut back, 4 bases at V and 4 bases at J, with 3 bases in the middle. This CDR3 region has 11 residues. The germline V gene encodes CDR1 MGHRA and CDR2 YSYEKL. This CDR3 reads CASSLPDTQYF. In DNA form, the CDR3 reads TGCGCCAGCAGCCTCCCAGATACGCAGTATTTT.

The CDR3 is CASSLPGGSYEQYF. CDR3 nucleotides: TGTGCCAGCAGTTTACCAGGGGGTTCCTACGAGCAGTACTTC. The chain is built from TRBV6-6 and TRBJ2-7; 7 bases are shared with TRBD1. J was trimmed by 1 base and V by 4 bases; bases with no gene match: 4. This CDR3 has 14 residues. The germline gives CDR1 MNHNY, CDR2 SVGAGI (reference sequence).